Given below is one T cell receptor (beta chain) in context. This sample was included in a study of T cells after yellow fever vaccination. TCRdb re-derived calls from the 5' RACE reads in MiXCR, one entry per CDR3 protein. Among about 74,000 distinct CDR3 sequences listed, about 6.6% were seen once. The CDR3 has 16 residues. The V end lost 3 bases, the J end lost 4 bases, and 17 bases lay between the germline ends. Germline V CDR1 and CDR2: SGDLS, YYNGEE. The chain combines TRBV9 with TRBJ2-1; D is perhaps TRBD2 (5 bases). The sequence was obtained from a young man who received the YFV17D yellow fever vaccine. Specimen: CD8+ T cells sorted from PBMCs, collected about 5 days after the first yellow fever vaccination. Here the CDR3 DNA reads TGTGCCAGCAGCGGGAGCCTCCGGGGTCCATACAATGAGCAGTTCTTC. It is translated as CASSGSLRGPYNEQFF.